The 23 T cell receptor beta chains presented below share a single source sample, sequenced in a study of control samples from healthy donors and cancer patients. Some clones are missing from TCRdb's copy, which holds only in-frame ones; the method was immunoSEQ multiplex PCR. The data contain approximately 110,000 clones, approximately 89% of them singletons. The sequenced sample was blood. The receptors were gathered from a woman aged 18-29 years in good health.

The sample holds a few counts of this clone. The V call is TRBV6-5, the J call TRBJ1-1; D is ambiguous. V was cut by 2 bases and J by 5 bases, with 9 bases left in between. The CDR3 totals 13 residues. Per germline, CDR1 MNHEY and CDR2 SVGAGI. Written as DNA, the CDR3 is TGTGCCAGCAGTTACACCACTGGGACTGAAGCTTTCTTT. Amino acids: CASSYTTGTEAFF.

The chain has TRBV7-2 and TRBJ2-7, with D tentatively TRBD1 (5 bases). The CDR3 covers 15 residues. The germline V gene encodes CDR1 SGHTA and CDR2 FQGNSA. V was trimmed by 5 bases and J by 3 bases, leaving 17 bases between them. CDR3 amino acids: CASSLTSGKFYEQYF. The CDR3 region has the DNA TGTGCCAGCAGCCTCACTTCAGGGAAGTTCTACGAGCAGTACTTC.

The chain couples TRBV10-3 to TRBJ2-3; tentative D call: TRBD1 (6 bases). Trimming pared 4 bases from V and 6 bases from J, leaving 14 bases between. From germline, CDR1 is ENHRY and CDR2 SYGVKD. The CDR3 is made up of 14 amino acids. In DNA, the CDR3 is TGTGCCATCAGTGTTTCACAGGGCAAGGATACGCAGTATTTT. As protein: CAISVSQGKDTQYF.

Only one count was recorded for this clone. This chain connects TRBV18 to TRBJ2-1; TRBD1 aligns across 7 bases. The CDR3 contains 13 residues. After removal of 6 bases from V and 7 bases from J, the junction contained 6 bases not matched to a gene. Germline lookup yields CDR1 KGHSH and CDR2 LQKENI. The CDR3: CASSQGQLNEQFF. CDR3 bases: TGTGCCAGCTCTCAGGGACAGCTTAATGAGCAGTTCTTC.

The genes are TRBV6-5 and TRBJ2-1, with a possible D match to TRBD2 (6 bases). Germline V gives CDR1 MNHEY, CDR2 SVGAGI. This CDR3 has 15 residues. V was clipped by 2 bases and J by 6 bases, with 14 bases between them. The CDR3 sequence: CASSYVGGMGNEQFF. The CDR3, as DNA: TGTGCCAGCAGTTACGTGGGAGGAATGGGCAATGAGCAGTTCTTC.

The genes are TRBV6-4 and TRBJ2-1; 15 bases map to TRBD2. V shed 3 bases, J shed 8 bases, and the junction held 8 bases outside the gene matches. CDR3 length: 17 residues. Germline V gene data show CDR1 as MRHNA and CDR2 as SNTAGT. The CDR3 reads CASSEAPGLAGGDEQFF. The DNA for the CDR3 is TGTGCCAGCAGTGAGGCCCCCGGACTAGCGGGGGGGGATGAGCAGTTCTTC.

The V call is TRBV19, the J call TRBJ2-3; 8 nucleotides agree with TRBD2. CDR1 LNHDA and CDR2 SQIVND come from the germline V gene (reference sequence). The ends lost 0 bases at V and 2 bases at J; junction bases unmatched: 10. The CDR3 loop spans 18 amino acids. For the CDR3, the DNA is TGTGCCAGTAGTATAGAAGGTGAGCGGGGGCTCGACACAGATACGCAGTATTTT. The encoded protein is CASSIEGERGLDTDTQYF.

The chain carries TRBV4-3 and TRBJ1-1, with 10 bases identical to TRBD1. CDR1 and CDR2 (germline): LGHNA, YSLEER. CDR3 length: 14 amino acids. Germline trimming cut 5 bases from V and 5 bases from J; bases unmatched to any gene: 5. This chain's CDR3 is CASSLDRGPTEAFF. For the CDR3, the DNA is TGCGCCAGCAGCTTAGACAGGGGGCCAACTGAAGCTTTCTTT.

The chain is built from TRBV27 and TRBJ1-1, with TRBD1 as a possible D gene (6 bases). The ends were cut back, 8 bases at V and 4 bases at J, with 20 bases in the middle. The length of the CDR3 is 15 residues. The germline V gene has CDR1 MNHEY and CDR2 SMNVEV (reference sequence). The CDR3 coding sequence is TGTGCCAGCCAGTTCGGGCACAGGGCTGGCACTGAAGCTTTCTTT. Translating it yields CASQFGHRAGTEAFF.

The V call is TRBV6-2 or TRBV6-3, the J call TRBJ2-3; D might be TRBD2 (6 bases). There are 18 residues in the CDR3. V was shortened by 2 bases and J by 2 bases, with 20 bases between the two germline ends. Germline CDR1 is MNHEY and CDR2 is SVGEGT. In DNA, the CDR3 is TGTGCCAGCAGTTACCCAACTTTGGCGGGGCAGTCCACAGATACGCAGTATTTT. This codes for CASSYPTLAGQSTDTQYF.

The chain employs TRBV24-1 and TRBJ2-7; 9 positions agree with TRBD1. Losses at the gene ends were 3 bases for V and 3 bases for J; bases not matched to a gene: 5. CDR3 size: 15 residues. Germline-derived CDR1 and CDR2 are KGHDR and SFDVKD. CDR3 in DNA: TGTGCCACCAGTGATGTGCGGACAGGGGACTACGAGCAGTACTTC. Its translation: CATSDVRTGDYEQYF.

This chain connects TRBV7-9 to TRBJ1-1; the D is unclear. The V and J ends lost 4 bases and 3 bases respectively, with 3 bases between them. CDR1 is SEHNR, CDR2 FQNEAQ, per germline (reference sequence). The CDR3 consists of 11 residues. CDR3 sequence (DNA): TGTGCCAGCAGCTCCGACACTGAAGCTTTCTTT. Encoded protein: CASSSDTEAFF.

The chain uses TRBV24-1 and TRBJ2-1, with 7 bases identical to TRBD1. Germline lookup yields CDR1 KGHDR and CDR2 SFDVKD. Unmatched junction bases numbered 6, after V lost 8 bases and J lost 6 bases. The CDR3 spans 13 residues. CDR3 amino acids: CATKGQASNEQFF. In DNA form, the CDR3 reads TGTGCCACCAAAGGACAGGCCTCCAATGAGCAGTTCTTC.

V gene TRBV10-3 combines with J gene TRBJ1-1; a possible D gene is TRBD1 (5 bases). The germline V gene encodes CDR1 ENHRY and CDR2 SYGVKD. The CDR3 totals 14 residues. Trimming removed 4 bases at V and 1 base at J, with 10 bases between. CDR3 DNA: TGTGCCATCAGTGGCAGGGCGGAGAACACTGAAGCTTTCTTT. This sequence encodes CAISGRAENTEAFF.

This chain links TRBV2 with TRBJ2-3; TRBD2 aligns across 10 bases. The junction had 9 bases not matched to a gene; V was cut back by 9 bases and J by 6 bases. This CDR3 region has 14 residues. In germline, CDR1 is SNHLY, CDR2 FYNNEI. In DNA form, the CDR3 reads TGTGCCAGTAGAGCGGGGGGGCCCGTCGATACGCAGTATTTT. This sequence encodes CASRAGGPVDTQYF. The whole variable domain, remainder taken from reference TRBV2 and TRBJ2-3, is EPEVTQTPSHQVTQMGQEVILRCVPISNHLYFYWYRQILGQKVEFLVSFYNNEISEKSEIFDDQFSVERPDGSNFTLKIRSTKLEDSAMYFCASRAGGPVDTQYFGPGTRLTVL.

This sequence joins TRBV15 and TRBJ1-2, with no clear D. V was clipped by 0 bases and J by 8 bases, with 10 bases between them. This CDR3 has 13 residues. The germline CDR1 and CDR2 sequences are LNHNV and YYDKDF (reference sequence). The CDR3 sequence: CATSRDFLSGYTF. The CDR3 coding sequence is TGTGCCACCAGCAGAGATTTCCTCAGCGGCTACACCTTC.

Here the CDR3 reads CASQTPGAANEKLFF. In DNA, the CDR3 is TGTGCCAGCCAAACCCCAGGTGCAGCTAATGAAAAACTGTTTTTT. V is TRBV28 and J is TRBJ1-4, with D hard to call. Trimming removed 8 bases from V and 3 bases from J, with 16 bases in between. Germline CDR1 is MDHEN and CDR2 is SYDVKM. CDR3 length: 15 residues.

The V gene is TRBV30, the J gene TRBJ2-7, with a tentative D call TRBD2 (5 bases). The CDR3 runs 13 residues. V shed 5 bases and J shed 6 bases, with 17 bases lying between them. Germline-derived CDR1 and CDR2 are GTSNPN and SVGIG (reference sequence). CDR3 DNA sequence: TGTGCCTGGGCTTTGACCCAGCGGCGCGAGCAGTACTTC. Its protein is CAWALTQRREQYF.

The table lists this clone with many counts. The rearrangement links TRBV4-1 to TRBJ2-3, with 7 nucleotides matching TRBD1. The CDR3 extends over 17 amino acids. V lost 4 bases to trimming and J lost 3 bases; unmatched junction nucleotides: 13. CDR1 and CDR2 (germline): MGHRA, YSYEKL. This CDR3 is CASSPRGWQGVTDTQYF. The CDR3 DNA sequence: TGCGCCAGCAGCCCTAGGGGATGGCAGGGGGTTACAGATACGCAGTATTTT.

This chain uses TRBV11-2 with TRBJ2-5; TRBD2 matches at 10 bases. Losses at the gene ends were 2 bases for V and 0 bases for J; bases not matched to a gene: 3. The CDR3 contains 16 residues. The V gene's germline CDR1 is SGHAT and CDR2 FQNNGV. CDR3 sequence: CASSLSLAGHQETQYF. CDR3 nucleotides: TGTGCCAGCAGCTTATCACTAGCGGGGCACCAAGAGACCCAGTACTTC.

The V gene is TRBV4-2, the J gene TRBJ1-2; 8 nucleotides line up with TRBD1. V lost 1 base to trimming and J lost 7 bases; unmatched junction nucleotides: 8. Germline V gives CDR1 LGHNA, CDR2 YNFKEQ. CDR3 size: 15 residues. This chain's CDR3 is CASSQGGPGGGGYTF. Written as DNA, the CDR3 is TGTGCCAGCAGCCAAGGAGGGCCAGGGGGCGGTGGCTACACCTTC.

This chain uses TRBV6-5 with TRBJ1-1; weak D call: TRBD1 (5 bases). Germline loops: CDR1 MNHEY, CDR2 SVGAGI. CDR3 length: 13 amino acids. V was cut by 6 bases and J by 1 base, with 9 bases left in between. The CDR3 spells CASSYDRNTEAFF. The CDR3 DNA follows: TGTGCCAGCAGCTACGACAGGAACACTGAAGCTTTCTTT.

DNA for the CDR3: TGTGCCAGCAGCACCCCGGGAGGCGCGGGAGGGCCCGGAGATACGCAGTATTTT. Translated, it gives CASSTPGGAGGPGDTQYF. The J gene is TRBJ2-3, the V gene TRBV7-2, with 9 bases fitting TRBD2. The V gene end was trimmed by 5 bases and the J gene end by 5 bases; junction bases not matched to a gene: 17. Germline V gives CDR1 SGHTA, CDR2 FQGNSA. The CDR3 has 18 residues.